This T cell receptor (beta chain) stems from a study of identical twins. This clonotype was seen ten or more times. Trimming took 3 bases from V and 4 from J; bases not matched to a gene: 12. The germline CDR1 and CDR2 sequences are SGHRS and YFSETQ. CDR3 size: 16 residues. Unique molecular identifiers were present on cDNA, and template switching added a universal primer site. TCRdb independently ran MiXCR on the 5' RACE reads; one entry per CDR3 protein. Among a few hundred thousand distinct CDR3 sequences listed, about 9% were seen once. In addition, the sample was reused for a study of yellow fever vaccine responses in identical twins.

Input material: CD8+ T cells sorted from blood. The sequence was collected from a woman under 30 in good health. This chain links TRBV5-1 with TRBJ2-7; 8 bases align to TRBD1. CDR3 in DNA: TGCGCCAGCAGCTCCGTTCAGGGGGCTTTAGCTTACGAGCAGTACTTC. It yields the protein CASSSVQGALAYEQYF.